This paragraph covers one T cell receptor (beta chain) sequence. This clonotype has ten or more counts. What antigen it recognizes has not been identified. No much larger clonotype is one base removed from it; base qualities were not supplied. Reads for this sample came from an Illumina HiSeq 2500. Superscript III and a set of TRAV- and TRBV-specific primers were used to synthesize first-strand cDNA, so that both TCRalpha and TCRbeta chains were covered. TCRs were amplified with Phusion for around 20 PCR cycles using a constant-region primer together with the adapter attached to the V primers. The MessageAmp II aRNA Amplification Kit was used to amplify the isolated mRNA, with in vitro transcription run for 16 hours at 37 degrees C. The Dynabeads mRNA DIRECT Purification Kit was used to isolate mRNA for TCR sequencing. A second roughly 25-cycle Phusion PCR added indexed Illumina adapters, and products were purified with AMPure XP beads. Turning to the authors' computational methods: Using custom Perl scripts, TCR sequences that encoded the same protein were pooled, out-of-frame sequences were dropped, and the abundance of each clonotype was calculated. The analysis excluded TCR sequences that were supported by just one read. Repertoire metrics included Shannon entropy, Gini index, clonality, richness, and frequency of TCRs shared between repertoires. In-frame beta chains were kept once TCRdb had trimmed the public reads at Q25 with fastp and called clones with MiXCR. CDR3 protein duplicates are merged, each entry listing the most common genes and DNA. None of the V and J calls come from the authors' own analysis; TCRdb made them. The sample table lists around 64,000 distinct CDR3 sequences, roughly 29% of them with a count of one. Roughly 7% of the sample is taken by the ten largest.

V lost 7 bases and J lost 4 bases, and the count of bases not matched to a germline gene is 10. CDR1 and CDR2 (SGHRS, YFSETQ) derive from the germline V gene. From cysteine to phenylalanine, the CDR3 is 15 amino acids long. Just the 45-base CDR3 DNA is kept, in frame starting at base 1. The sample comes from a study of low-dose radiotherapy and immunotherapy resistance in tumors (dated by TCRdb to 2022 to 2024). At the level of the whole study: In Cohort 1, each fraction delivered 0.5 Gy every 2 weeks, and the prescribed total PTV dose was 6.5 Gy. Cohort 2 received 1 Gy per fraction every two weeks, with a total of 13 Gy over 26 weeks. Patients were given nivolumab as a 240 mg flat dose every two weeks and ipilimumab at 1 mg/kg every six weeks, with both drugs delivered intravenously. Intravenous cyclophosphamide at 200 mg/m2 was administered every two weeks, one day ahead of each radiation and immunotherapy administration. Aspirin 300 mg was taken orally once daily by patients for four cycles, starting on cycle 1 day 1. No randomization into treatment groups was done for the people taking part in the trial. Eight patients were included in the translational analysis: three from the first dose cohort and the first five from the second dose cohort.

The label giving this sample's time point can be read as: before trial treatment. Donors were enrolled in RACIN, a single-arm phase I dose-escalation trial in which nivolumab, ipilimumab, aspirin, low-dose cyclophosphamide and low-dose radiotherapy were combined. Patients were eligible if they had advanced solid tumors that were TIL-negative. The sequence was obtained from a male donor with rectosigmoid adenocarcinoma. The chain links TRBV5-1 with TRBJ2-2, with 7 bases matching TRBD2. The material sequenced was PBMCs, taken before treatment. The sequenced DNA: TGCGCCAGCCATCCAAGCGGGGAAGTCACCGGGGAGCTGTTTTTT. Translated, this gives CASHPSGEVTGELFF.